Sequencing of this TCR beta chain was carried out in a study of breast tumors, draining lymph nodes, adjacent tissues. A single record per CDR3 protein comes from TCRdb applying MiXCR to the multiplex PCR reads. The sample has tens of thousands of distinct CDR3 sequences, roughly 39% seen once. This clonotype occurred once. Its specificity is unknown. V dropped 2 bases and J dropped 0 bases, with 4 bases sitting between them. The CDR3 sequence is 14 residues long. Study observations and caveats: Tumors had less TCR diversity than lymph nodes, more than nontumor tissue. Data only fit, rather than demonstrated, lymph node origin of most tumor T cells.

The sample was breast tumor tissue. The V and J genes are TRBV12-3 or TRBV12-4 and TRBJ2-2; no clear D. This clonotype was obtained from a female donor with breast cancer. Some clones in this sample may be carry-over from other donors' samples. The CDR3 is CASSLPPNTGELFF. For the CDR3, the DNA is TGTGCCAGCAGTTTACCCCCGAACACCGGGGAGCTGTTTTTT.